This T cell receptor beta chain was profiled in a study of shared clonotypes between healthy human individuals. Study-wide context: CD4 naive and CD4 memory each took three plates per donor, while CD8 naive took two and CD8 memory one.

Data came from immunoSEQ multiplex PCR; TCRdb stores just in-frame clones and leaves some out. The table has around 2.3 million clones, approximately 96% seen once. The CDR3 extends over 13 amino acids. V lost 7 bases and J 1 base, leaving 10 bases between the germline ends. CDR1 and CDR2 from the germline V gene are MNHEY and SVGAGI. Donors comprised healthy HIV-negative adults lacking recent acute infections or vaccinations. The receptor was derived from a young man in good health. The chain couples TRBV6-5 to TRBJ1-1; a weak D match, TRBD1 (5 bases). Sample: naive CD4+ T cells sorted from blood. Subset reported: CD45RA+ positively selected. The DNA of the CDR3 is TGTGCCAGCATGCCGAGGGGGAACACTGAAGCTTTCTTT. Protein: CASMPRGNTEAFF.